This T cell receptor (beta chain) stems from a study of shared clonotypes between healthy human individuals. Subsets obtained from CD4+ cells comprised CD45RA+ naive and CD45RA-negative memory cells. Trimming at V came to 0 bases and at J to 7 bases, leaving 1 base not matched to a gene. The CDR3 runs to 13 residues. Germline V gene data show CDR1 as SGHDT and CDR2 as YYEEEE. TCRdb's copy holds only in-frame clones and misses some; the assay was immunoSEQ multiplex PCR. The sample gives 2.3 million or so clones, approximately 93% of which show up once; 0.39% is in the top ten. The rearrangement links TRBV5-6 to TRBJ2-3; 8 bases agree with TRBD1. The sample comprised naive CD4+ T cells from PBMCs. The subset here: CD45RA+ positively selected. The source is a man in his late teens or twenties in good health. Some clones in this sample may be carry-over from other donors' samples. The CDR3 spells CASSLAGGNTQYF. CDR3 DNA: TGTGCCAGCAGCTTGGCAGGGGGCAATACGCAGTATTTT.